This T cell receptor beta chain derives from a study of blood T cell repertoires in COVID-19. About the study: Italy, Spain and the United States were the sources of the convalescent and acute COVID-19 samples.

V lost 1 base to trimming and J lost 2 bases, with 15 bases between them. CDR1 SEHNR and CDR2 FQNEAQ come from the germline V gene (reference sequence). The CDR3 has 17 residues. Per the authors' pipeline: The assay estimated nucleated cells by amplifying reference gene primers. Generated by immunoSEQ multiplex PCR, the TCRdb table keeps only in-frame clones and is missing some. V and J calls and clone size are copied from that table; D and trimming were computed from the DNA. The profile shows 140,000 to 150,000 clones, around nine tenths of them singletons. This clone has a count of ten or more. This receptor was taken from a woman aged 45-65 years with active or convalescent COVID-19. The sample taken for sequencing was peripheral blood. The chain uses TRBV7-9 and TRBJ1-3; D not certain. The CDR3 coding sequence is TGTGCCAGCAGCTTAGATCGGCAGTTAAGCGCTGGAAACACCATATATTTT. Protein: CASSLDRQLSAGNTIYF.